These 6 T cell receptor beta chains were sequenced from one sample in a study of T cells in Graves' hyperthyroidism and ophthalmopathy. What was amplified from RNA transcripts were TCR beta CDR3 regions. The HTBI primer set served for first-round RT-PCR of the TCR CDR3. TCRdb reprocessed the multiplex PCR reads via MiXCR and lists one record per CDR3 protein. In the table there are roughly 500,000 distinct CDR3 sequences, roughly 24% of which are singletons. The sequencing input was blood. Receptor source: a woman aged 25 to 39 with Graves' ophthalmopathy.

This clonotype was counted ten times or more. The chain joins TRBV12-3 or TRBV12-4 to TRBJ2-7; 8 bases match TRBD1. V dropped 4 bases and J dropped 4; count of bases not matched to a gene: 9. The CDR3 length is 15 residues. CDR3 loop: CASSSDWTGKYEQYF. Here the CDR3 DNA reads TGTGCCAGCAGTTCCGATTGGACAGGGAAATACGAGCAGTACTTC.

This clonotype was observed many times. CDR3 sequence (DNA): TGCAGTGCTAGAGCTCACATTGGTAGCACTGAAGCTTTCTTT. This gives the protein CSARAHIGSTEAFF. The J gene is TRBJ1-1, the V gene TRBV20-1; D not resolved. V lost 1 base and J lost 4, with 13 bases in between. CDR1 and CDR2 (germline): DFQATT, SNEGSKA (reference sequence). There are 14 residues in the CDR3.

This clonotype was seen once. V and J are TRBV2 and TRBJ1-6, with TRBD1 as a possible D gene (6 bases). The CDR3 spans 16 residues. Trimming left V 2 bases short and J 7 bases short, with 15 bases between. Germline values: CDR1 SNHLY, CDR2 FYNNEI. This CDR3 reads CASSERGQRNNSPLHF. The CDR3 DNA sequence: TGTGCCAGCAGTGAAAGGGGACAACGCAACAATTCACCCCTCCACTTT. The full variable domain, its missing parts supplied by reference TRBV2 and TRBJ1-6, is EPEVTQTPSHQVTQMGQEVILRCVPISNHLYFYWYRQILGQKVEFLVSFYNNEISEKSEIFDDQFSVERPDGSNFTLKIRSTKLEDSAMYFCASSERGQRNNSPLHFGNGTRLTVT.

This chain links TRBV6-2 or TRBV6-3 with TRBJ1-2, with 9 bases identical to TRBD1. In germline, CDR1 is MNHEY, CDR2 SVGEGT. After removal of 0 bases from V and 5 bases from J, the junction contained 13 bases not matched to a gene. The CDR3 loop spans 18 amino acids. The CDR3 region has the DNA TGTGCCAGCAGTTACTCGAGCCAGGGCACGGGGACAGGGTATGGCTACACCTTC. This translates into CASSYSSQGTGTGYGYTF.

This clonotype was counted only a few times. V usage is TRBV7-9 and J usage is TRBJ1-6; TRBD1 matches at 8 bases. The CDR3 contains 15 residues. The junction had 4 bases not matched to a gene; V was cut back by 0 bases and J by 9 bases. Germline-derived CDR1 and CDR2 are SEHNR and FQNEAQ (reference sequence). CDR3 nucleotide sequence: TGTGCCAGCAGCTTAGCCGGGACAGGACTTTCACCCCTCCACTTT. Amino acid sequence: CASSLAGTGLSPLHF. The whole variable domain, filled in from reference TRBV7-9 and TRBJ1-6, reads DTGVSQNPRHKITKRGQNVTFRCDPISEHNRLYWYRQTLGQGPEFLTYFQNEAQLEKSRLLSDRFSAERPKGSFSTLEIQRTEQGDSAMYLCASSLAGTGLSPLHFGNGTRLTVT.

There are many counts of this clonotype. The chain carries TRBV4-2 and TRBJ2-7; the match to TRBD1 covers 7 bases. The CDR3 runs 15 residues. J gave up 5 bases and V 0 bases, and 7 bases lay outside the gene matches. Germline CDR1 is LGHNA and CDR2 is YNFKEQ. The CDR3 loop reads CASSQERGRVHEQYF. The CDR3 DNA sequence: TGTGCCAGCAGCCAAGAGAGGGGGCGGGTCCACGAGCAGTACTTC.